The rows below give T cell receptor beta chains drawn from one sample of a study of cytomegalovirus exposure and HLA in healthy donors. The data were produced by immunoSEQ multiplex PCR, yet TCRdb's version contains in-frame clones alone and is incomplete. The sample carries tens of thousands of clones, over 75% recorded once. Specimen: PBMCs. The receptors were gathered from a human donor in good health. Both conserved end residues are part of each CDR3.

TRBJ1-5 | TRBV6-1 | CASSAIGGDQPQHF
TRBJ1-1 | TRBV5-4 | CASSTSQGARTEAFF
TRBJ1-4 | TRBV6-1 | CASSATRGSSEKLFF
TRBJ2-7 | TRBV5-1 | CASSPGQSFSYEQYF
TRBJ1-5 | TRBV7-6 | CASSLEGARNQPQHF
TRBJ2-5 | TRBV28 | CASTSGVGQGQETQYF
TRBJ2-2 | TRBV5-1 | CASSQQGPTTGELFF
TRBJ1-1 | TRBV18 | CASSPSGRAPAFF
TRBJ1-6 | TRBV5-1 | CASSGGTGANSPLHF
TRBJ2-5 | TRBV9 | CASSVGEGGLETQYF
TRBJ2-7 | TRBV4-2 | CASRLAGGSYEQCF
TRBJ1-4 | TRBV19 | CASSISWGHIPSTNEKLFF
TRBJ2-3 | TRBV25-1 | CASSSRGTDTQYF
TRBJ2-1 | TRBV7-8 | CASSLGQGAHNEQFF
TRBJ2-5 | TRBV18 | CASSPREETQYF
TRBJ2-2 | TRBV5-1 | CASSLMTGQTGELFF
TRBJ2-7 | TRBV29-1 | CSVALREKQYF
TRBJ1-6 | TRBV30 | CAWRGQYNSPLHF
TRBJ1-1 | TRBV14 | CASSQAGRGGETEAFF
TRBJ1-3 | TRBV5-8 | CASTPYSGSGNTIYF
TRBJ1-1 | TRBV5-4 | CASSLAVNTEAFF
TRBJ1-1 | TRBV7-9 | CASSLMSSEAFF